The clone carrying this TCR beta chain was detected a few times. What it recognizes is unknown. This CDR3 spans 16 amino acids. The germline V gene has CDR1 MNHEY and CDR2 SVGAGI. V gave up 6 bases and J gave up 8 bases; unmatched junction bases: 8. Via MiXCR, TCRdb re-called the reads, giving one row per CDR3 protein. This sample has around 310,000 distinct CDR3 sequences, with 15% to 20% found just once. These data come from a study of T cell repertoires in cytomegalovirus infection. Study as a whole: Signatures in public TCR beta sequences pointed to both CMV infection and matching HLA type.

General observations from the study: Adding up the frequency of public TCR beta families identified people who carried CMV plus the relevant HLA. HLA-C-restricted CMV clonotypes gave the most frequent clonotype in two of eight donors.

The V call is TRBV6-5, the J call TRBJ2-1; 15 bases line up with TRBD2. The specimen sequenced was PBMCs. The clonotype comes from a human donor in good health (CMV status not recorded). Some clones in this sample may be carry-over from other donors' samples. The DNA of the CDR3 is TGTGCCAGCAGCGGGACTAGCGGGGGGCGGGGGGATGAGCAGTTCTTC. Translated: CASSGTSGGRGDEQFF.